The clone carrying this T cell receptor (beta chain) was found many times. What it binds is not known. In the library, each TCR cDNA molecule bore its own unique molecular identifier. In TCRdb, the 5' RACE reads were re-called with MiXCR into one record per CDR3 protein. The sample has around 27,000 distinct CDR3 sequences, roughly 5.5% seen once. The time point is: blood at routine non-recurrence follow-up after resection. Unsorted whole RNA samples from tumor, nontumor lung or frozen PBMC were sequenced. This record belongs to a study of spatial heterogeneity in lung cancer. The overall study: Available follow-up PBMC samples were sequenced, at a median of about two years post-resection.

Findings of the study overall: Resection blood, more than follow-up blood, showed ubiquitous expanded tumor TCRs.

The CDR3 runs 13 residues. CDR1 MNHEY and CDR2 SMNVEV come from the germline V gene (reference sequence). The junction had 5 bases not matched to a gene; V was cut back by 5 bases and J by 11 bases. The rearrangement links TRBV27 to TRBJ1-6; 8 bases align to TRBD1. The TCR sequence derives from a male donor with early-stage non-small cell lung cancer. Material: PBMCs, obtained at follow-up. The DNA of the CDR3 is TGTGCCAGCAGTGTGACAGGGGTGACACCCCTCCACTTT. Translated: CASSVTGVTPLHF.